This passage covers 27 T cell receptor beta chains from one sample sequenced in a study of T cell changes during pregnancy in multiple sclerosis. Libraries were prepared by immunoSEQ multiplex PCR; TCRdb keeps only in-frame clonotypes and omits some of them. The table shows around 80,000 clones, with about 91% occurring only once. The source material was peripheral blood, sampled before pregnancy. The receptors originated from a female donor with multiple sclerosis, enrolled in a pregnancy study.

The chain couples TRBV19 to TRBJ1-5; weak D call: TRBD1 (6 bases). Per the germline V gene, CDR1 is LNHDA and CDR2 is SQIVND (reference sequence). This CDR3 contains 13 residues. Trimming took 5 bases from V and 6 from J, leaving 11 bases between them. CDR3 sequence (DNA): TGTGCCAGTAGTCACAGGGTAGCTCAGCCCCAGCATTTT. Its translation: CASSHRVAQPQHF.

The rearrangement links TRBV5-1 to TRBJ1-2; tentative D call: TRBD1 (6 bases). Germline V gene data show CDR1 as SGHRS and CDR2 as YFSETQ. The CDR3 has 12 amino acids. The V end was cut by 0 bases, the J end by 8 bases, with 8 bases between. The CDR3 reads CASSLEGHGYTF. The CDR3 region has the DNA TGCGCCAGCAGCTTGGAGGGACACGGCTACACCTTC.

The chain's CDR3 is CASTQTSVYSGKQYF. Written as DNA, the CDR3 is TGTGCCAGCACACAAACTAGCGTCTATTCCGGCAAGCAGTACTTC. The chain carries TRBV6-6 and TRBJ2-7, with TRBD2 identical over 7 bases. V lost 7 bases, J lost 8 bases, and 17 bases stayed unmatched. The CDR3 covers 15 residues. Germline-derived CDR1 and CDR2 are MNHNY and SVGAGI (reference sequence).

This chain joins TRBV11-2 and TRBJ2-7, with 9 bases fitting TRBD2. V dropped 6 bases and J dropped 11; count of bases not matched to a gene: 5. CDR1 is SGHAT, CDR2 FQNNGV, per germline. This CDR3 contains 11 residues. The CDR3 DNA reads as TGTGCCAGCAGTCCCGGGACTAGCAAGTACTTC. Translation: CASSPGTSKYF.

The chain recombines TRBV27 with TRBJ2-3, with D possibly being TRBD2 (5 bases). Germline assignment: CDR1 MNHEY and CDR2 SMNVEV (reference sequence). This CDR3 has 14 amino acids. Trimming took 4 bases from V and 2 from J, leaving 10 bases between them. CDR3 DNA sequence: TGTGCCAGCAGTTACTACGGGGTCACAGATACGCAGTATTTT. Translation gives CASSYYGVTDTQYF.

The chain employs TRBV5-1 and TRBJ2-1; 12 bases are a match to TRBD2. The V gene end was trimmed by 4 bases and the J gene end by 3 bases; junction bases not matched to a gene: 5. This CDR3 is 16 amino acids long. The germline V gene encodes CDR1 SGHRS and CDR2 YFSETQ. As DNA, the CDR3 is TGCGCCAGCAGCGCGGGGACTAGCGGGCTCTACAATGAGCAGTTCTTC. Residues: CASSAGTSGLYNEQFF.

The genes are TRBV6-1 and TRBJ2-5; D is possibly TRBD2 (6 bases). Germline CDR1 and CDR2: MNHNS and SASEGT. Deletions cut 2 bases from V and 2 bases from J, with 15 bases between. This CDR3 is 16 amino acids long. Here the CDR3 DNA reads TGTGCCAGCAGTGAACCAGAACTTGGACTACAAGAGACCCAGTACTTC. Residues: CASSEPELGLQETQYF.

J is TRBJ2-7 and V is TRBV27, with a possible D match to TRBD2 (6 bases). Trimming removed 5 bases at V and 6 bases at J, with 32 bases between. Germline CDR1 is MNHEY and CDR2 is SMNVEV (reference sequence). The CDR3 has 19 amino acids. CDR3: CASSPLQFPPGEVSLEQYF. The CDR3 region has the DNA TGTGCCAGCAGTCCCCTTCAATTCCCGCCCGGGGAGGTTTCTCTCGAGCAGTACTTC.

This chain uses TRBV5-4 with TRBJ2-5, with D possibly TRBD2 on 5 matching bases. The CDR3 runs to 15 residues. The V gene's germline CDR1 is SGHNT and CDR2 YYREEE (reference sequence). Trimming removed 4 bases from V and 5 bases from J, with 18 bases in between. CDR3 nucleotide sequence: TGTGCCAGCAGCCCTGGCCGGGGTTATCAGGAGACCCAGTACTTC. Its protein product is CASSPGRGYQETQYF.

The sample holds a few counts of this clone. In nucleotides, the CDR3 is TGTGCCTGGAGTATTCGGGAAAAACTGTTTTTT. Translation gives CAWSIREKLFF. The chain links TRBV30 to TRBJ1-4; no clear D gene. Germline-derived CDR1 and CDR2 are GTSNPN and SVGIG (reference sequence). This CDR3 is built from 11 residues. Between the trimmed V and J ends, which lost 2 bases and 8 bases, there was a span of 6 bases. The whole variable domain, filled in from reference TRBV30 and TRBJ1-4, reads SQTIHQWPATLVQPVGSPLSLECTVEGTSNPNLYWYRQAAGRGLQLLFYSVGIGQISSEVPQNLSASRPQDRQFILSSKKLLLSDSGFYLCAWSIREKLFFGSGTQLSVL.

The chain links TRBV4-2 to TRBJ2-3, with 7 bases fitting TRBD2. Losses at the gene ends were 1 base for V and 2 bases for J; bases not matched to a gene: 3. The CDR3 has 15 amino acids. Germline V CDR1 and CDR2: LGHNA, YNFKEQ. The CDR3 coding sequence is TGTGCCAGCAGCCAAGGACTAGCCGACACAGATACGCAGTATTTT. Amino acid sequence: CASSQGLADTDTQYF.

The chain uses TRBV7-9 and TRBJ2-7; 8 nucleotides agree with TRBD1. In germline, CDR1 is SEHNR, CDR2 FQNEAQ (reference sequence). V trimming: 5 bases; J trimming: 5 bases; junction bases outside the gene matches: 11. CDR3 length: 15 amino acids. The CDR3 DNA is TGTGCCAGCAGCAATGGCGACAGGGGTATCGACGAGCAGTACTTC. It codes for CASSNGDRGIDEQYF.

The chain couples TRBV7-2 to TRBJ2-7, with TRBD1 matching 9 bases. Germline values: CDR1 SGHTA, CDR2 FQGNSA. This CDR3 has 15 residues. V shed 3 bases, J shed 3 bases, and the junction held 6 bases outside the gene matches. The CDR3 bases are TGTGCCAGCAGCTTGGGACAGGGACTGTACTACGAGCAGTACTTC. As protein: CASSLGQGLYYEQYF.

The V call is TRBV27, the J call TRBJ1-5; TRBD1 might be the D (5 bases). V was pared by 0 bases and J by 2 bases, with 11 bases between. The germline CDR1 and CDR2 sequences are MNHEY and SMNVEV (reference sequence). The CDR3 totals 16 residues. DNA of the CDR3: TGTGCCAGCAGTTTATCTGGGGCATTCGGCAATCAGCCCCAGCATTTT. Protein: CASSLSGAFGNQPQHF.

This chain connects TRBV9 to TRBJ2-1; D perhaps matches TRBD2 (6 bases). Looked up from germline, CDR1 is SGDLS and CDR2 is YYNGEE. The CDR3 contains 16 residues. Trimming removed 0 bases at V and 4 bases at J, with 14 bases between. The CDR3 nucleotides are TGTGCCAGCAGCGTAGCGGGAGTTAGCCGATACAATGAGCAGTTCTTC. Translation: CASSVAGVSRYNEQFF.

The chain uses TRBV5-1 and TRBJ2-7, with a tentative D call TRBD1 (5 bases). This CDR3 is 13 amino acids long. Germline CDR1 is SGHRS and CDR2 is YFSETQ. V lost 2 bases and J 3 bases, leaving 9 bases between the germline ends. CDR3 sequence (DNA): TGCGCCAGCAGCTTAGACAGTTTCTACGAGCAGTACTTC. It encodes CASSLDSFYEQYF.

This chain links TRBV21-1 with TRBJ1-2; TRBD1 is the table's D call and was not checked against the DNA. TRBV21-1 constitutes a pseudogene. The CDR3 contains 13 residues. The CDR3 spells CASSPDRGAGYTF. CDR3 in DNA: TGTGCCAGCAGCCCGGACAGGGGGGCTGGCTACACCTTC.

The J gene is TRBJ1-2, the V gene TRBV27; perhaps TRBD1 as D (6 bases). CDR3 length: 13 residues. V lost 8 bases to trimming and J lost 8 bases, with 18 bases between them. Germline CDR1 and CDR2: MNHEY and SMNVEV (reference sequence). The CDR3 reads CASSPRDTGGYTF. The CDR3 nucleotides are TGTGCCAGCTCCCCCCGGGACACGGGAGGCTACACCTTC.

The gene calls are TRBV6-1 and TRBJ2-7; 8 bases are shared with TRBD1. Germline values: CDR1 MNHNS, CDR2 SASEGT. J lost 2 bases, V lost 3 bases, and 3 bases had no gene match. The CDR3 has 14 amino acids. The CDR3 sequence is CASSDRGQTYEQYF. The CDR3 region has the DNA TGTGCCAGCAGTGACAGGGGGCAAACCTACGAGCAGTACTTC.

The CDR3 DNA reads as TGCAGCGTTGAGGGACAGGGGCAGGGCGAGCAGTACTTC. Residues: CSVEGQGQGEQYF. The V and J genes are TRBV29-1 and TRBJ2-7, with 10 nucleotides matching TRBD1. The germline gives CDR1 SQVTM, CDR2 ANQGSEA. After removal of 3 bases from V and 6 bases from J, the junction contained 5 bases not matched to a gene. This CDR3 spans 13 amino acids.

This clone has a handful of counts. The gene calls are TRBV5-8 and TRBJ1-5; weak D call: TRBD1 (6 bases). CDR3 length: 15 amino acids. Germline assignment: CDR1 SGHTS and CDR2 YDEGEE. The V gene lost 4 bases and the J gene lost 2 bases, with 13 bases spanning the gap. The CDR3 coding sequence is TGTGCCAGCAGCGCATCAGGGGTACGCAATCAGCCCCAGCATTTT. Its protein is CASSASGVRNQPQHF.

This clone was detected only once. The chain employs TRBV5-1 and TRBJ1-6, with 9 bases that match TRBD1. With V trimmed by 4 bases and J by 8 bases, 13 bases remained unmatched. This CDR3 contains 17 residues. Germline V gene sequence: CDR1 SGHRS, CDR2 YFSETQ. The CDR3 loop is CASSVGKGQGTYSPLHF. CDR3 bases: TGCGCCAGCAGCGTTGGCAAAGGACAGGGGACTTATTCACCCCTCCACTTT.

Here the CDR3 DNA reads TGTGCCAGCAGCTTAGGGACTAGCGGGAGGGGGGTCGCCGAGCAGTACTTC. Protein sequence: CASSLGTSGRGVAEQYF. This chain connects TRBV7-9 to TRBJ2-7, with 15 bases that match TRBD2. V shed 1 base, J shed 6 bases, and the junction held 7 bases outside the gene matches. The V gene's germline CDR1 is SEHNR and CDR2 FQNEAQ (reference sequence). CDR3 size: 17 residues.

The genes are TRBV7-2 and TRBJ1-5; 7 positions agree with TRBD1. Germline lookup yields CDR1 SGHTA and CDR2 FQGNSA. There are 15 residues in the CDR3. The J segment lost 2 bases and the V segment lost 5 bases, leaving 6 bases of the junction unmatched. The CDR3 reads CASSMTGSGNQPQHF. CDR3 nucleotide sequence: TGTGCCAGCAGCATGACAGGGTCTGGCAATCAGCCCCAGCATTTT. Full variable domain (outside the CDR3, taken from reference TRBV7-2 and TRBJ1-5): GAGVSQSPSNKVTEKGKDVELRCDPISGHTALYWYRQSLGQGLEFLIYFQGNSAPDKSGLPSDRFSAERTGGSVSTLTIQRTQQEDSAVYLCASSMTGSGNQPQHFGDGTRLSIL.

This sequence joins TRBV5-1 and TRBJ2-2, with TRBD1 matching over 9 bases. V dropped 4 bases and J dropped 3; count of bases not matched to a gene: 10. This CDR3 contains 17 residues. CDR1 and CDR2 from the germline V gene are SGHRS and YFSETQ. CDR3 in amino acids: CASSRNGGTGYTGELFF. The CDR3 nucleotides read TGCGCCAGCAGCCGAAACGGGGGGACAGGGTACACCGGGGAGCTGTTTTTT.

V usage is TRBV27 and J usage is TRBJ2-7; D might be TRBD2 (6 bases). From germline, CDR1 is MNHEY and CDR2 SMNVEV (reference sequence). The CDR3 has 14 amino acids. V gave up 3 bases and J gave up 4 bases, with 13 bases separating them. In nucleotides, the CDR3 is TGTGCCAGCAGTTTGGGGGGAGAAAGATACGAGCAGTACTTC. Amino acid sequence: CASSLGGERYEQYF.

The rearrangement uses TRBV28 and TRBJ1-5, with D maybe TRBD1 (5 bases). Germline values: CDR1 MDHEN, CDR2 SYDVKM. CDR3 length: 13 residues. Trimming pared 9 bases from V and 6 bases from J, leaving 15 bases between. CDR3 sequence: CASSPGGPQPQHF. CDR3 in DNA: TGTGCCAGTTCACCCGGGGGTCCTCAGCCCCAGCATTTT.